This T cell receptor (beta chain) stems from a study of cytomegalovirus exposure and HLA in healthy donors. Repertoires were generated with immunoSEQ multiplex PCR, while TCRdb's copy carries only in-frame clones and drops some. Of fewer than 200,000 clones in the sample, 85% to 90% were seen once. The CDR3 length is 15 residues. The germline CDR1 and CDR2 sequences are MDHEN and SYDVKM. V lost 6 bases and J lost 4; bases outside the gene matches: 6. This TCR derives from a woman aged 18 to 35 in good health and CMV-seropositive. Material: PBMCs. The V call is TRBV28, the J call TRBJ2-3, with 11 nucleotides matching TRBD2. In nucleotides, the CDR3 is TGTGCCAGCAGAATTAGCGGGAGGGCGGCAGATACGCAGTATTTT. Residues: CASRISGRAADTQYF.